Presented here are 9 T cell receptor beta chains from one specimen sequenced in a study of blood T cell repertoires in COVID-19. Libraries were prepared by immunoSEQ multiplex PCR; TCRdb keeps only in-frame clonotypes and omits some of them. The sample has about 220,000 clones; 80% to 90% are singletons. Sequenced: peripheral blood. The receptors come from a woman aged 55-69 years who had recovered from COVID-19.

This sequence joins TRBV19 and TRBJ1-2, with 9 nucleotides matching TRBD1. Germline assignment: CDR1 LNHDA and CDR2 SQIVND (reference sequence). J lost 1 base, V lost 7 bases, and 7 bases had no gene match. The CDR3 consists of 15 residues. The CDR3 bases are TGTGCCAGTACCCAAGGGACAGGGTTTAACTATGGCTACACCTTC. Translation: CASTQGTGFNYGYTF.

The chain joins TRBV2 to TRBJ1-2; possibly TRBD1 for D (6 bases). This CDR3 contains 13 residues. Trimming removed 7 bases at V and 5 bases at J, with 14 bases between. Looked up from germline, CDR1 is SNHLY and CDR2 is FYNNEI. The CDR3 region has the DNA TGTGCCAGCACCAAAAAGGGGGTATATGGCTACACCTTC. It is translated as CASTKKGVYGYTF.

V and J are TRBV5-1 and TRBJ1-6, with D possibly matching TRBD1 (6 bases). Germline assignment: CDR1 SGHRS and CDR2 YFSETQ. CDR3 length: 15 residues. V lost 5 bases and J lost 0, with 9 bases in between. The CDR3 nucleotides read TGCGCCAGCAGACCAGGGGACTCCTATAATTCACCCCTCCACTTT. Protein sequence: CASRPGDSYNSPLHF.

V gene TRBV19 combines with J gene TRBJ2-1; 8 bases are a match to TRBD1. The V and J ends lost 6 bases and 4 bases, in that order; junction bases with no gene match: 5. The germline gives CDR1 LNHDA, CDR2 SQIVND (reference sequence). CDR3 length: 14 residues. CDR3 DNA sequence: TGTGCCAGTAGACCGGGACAGGCTTACAATGAGCAGTTCTTC. Its translation: CASRPGQAYNEQFF.

The chain uses TRBV5-8 and TRBJ1-5, with 8 nucleotides matching TRBD1. Trimming took 4 bases from V and 2 from J; bases not matched to a gene: 11. Germline V lookup: CDR1 SGHTS, CDR2 YDEGEE. The CDR3 is 17 amino acids. In DNA, the CDR3 is TGTGCCAGCAGCACGGGACAGGCTAAGAGTCGCAATCAGCCCCAGCATTTT. Protein sequence: CASSTGQAKSRNQPQHF. Looking up the rest from reference TRBV5-8 and TRBJ1-5 gives the full variable domain: EAGVTQSPTHLIKTRGQQATLRCSPISGHTSVYWYQQALGLGLQFLLWYDEGEERNRGNFPPRFSGRQFPNYSSELNVNALELEDSALYLCASSTGQAKSRNQPQHFGDGTRLSIL.

V is TRBV29-1 and J is TRBJ2-2, with a weak D call TRBD2 (6 bases). Germline CDR1 SQVTM, CDR2 ANQGSEA. The ends were cut back, 4 bases at V and 5 bases at J, with 14 bases in the middle. The CDR3 totals 14 residues. Here the CDR3 reads CSVVGRGGTGELFF. CDR3 in DNA: TGCAGCGTTGTGGGGCGGGGAGGTACCGGGGAGCTGTTTTTT.

This clone was detected only a few times. The chain's CDR3 is CASSRPLGDRGDSHVTQYF. The CDR3 nucleotides read TGTGCCAGCAGCCGTCCTTTGGGGGACCGCGGGGACAGCCACGTTACGCAGTATTTT. The chain is built from TRBV7-6 and TRBJ2-3; maybe TRBD1 (7 bases). This CDR3 region has 19 residues. Germline V gene sequence: CDR1 SGHVS, CDR2 FNYEAQ. Trimming left V 5 bases short and J 8 bases short, with 32 bases between.

The chain couples TRBV6-5 to TRBJ2-3; the match to TRBD1 covers 9 bases. Germline CDR1 reads MNHEY; CDR2 reads SVGAGI. The CDR3 runs to 14 residues. With 6 bases clipped from V and 8 bases from J, the junction kept 9 bases outside the gene matches. In DNA, the CDR3 is TGTGCCAGCAGCTACCACCCGACAGGGGGTACGCAGTATTTT. Protein: CASSYHPTGGTQYF.

This chain connects TRBV7-8 to TRBJ1-2, with D uncertain. CDR3 length: 13 amino acids. CDR1 and CDR2 (germline): SGHVS, FQNEAQ. V was cut by 3 bases and J by 5 bases, with 10 bases left in between. The CDR3 coding sequence is TGTGCCAGCAGCTTTTCGCAGAAATATGGCTACACCTTC. Amino acids: CASSFSQKYGYTF.